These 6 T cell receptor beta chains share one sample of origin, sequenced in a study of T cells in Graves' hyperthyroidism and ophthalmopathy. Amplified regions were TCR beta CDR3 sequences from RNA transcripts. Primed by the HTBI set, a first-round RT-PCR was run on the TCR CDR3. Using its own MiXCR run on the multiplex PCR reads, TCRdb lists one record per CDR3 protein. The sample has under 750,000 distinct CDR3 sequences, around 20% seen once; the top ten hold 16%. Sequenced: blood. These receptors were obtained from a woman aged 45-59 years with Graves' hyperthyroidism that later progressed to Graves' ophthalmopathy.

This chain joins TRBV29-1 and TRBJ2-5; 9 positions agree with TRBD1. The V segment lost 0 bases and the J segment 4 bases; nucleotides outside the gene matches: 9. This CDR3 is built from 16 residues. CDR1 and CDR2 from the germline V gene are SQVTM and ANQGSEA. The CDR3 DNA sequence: TGCAGCGTTGAAGACGGAGGGACAGGGTACCGAGAGACCCAGTACTTC. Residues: CSVEDGGTGYRETQYF.

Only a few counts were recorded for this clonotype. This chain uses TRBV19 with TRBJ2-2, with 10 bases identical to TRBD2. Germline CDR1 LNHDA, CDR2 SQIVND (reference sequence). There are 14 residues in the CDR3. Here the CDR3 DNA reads TGTGCAGGTAGCGGGGGGACGAACACCGGGGAGCTGTTTTTT. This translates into CAGSGGTNTGELFF.

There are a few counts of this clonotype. The CDR3 DNA follows: TGTGCCAGCAGTTACAACGGTTTTAATTATAATTCACCCCTCCACTTT. Translation: CASSYNGFNYNSPLHF. This chain connects TRBV6-5 to TRBJ1-6, with no clear D. The CDR3 is 16 residues long. CDR1 MNHEY and CDR2 SVGAGI come from the germline V gene. V gave up 2 bases and J gave up 4 bases, with 12 bases separating them.

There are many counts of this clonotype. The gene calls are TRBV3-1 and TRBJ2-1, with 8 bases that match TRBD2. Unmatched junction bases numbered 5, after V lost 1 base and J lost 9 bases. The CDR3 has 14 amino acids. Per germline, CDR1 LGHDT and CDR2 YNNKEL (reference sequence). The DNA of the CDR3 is TGTGCCAGCAGCCAAGCGGGGGGGCCAAGTGAGCAGTTCTTC. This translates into CASSQAGGPSEQFF.

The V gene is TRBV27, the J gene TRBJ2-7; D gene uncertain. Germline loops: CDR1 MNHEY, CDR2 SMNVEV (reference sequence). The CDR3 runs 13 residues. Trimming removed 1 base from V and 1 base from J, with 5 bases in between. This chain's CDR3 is CASSLYGSYEQYF. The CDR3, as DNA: TGTGCCAGCAGTTTATATGGGTCCTACGAGCAGTACTTC.

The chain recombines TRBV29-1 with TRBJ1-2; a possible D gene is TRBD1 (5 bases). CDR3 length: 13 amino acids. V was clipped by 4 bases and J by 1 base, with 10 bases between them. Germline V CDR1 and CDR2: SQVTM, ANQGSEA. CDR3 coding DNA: TGCAGCGTTGCACGGGACGTTAACTATGGCTACACCTTC. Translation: CSVARDVNYGYTF.